This T cell receptor beta chain was captured in a study of vaccination effects on CD4 cells after COVID-19. Germline CDR1 is LGHDT and CDR2 is YNNKEL (reference sequence). CDR3 length: 13 amino acids. Unmatched junction bases numbered 4, after V lost 4 bases and J lost 5 bases. Using immunoSEQ multiplex PCR, the repertoire was profiled, and TCRdb retains in-frame clones only, with some absent. The sample consists of about 24,000 clones, roughly 70% of them appearing once. A word on this clone: Its antigen is unidentified.

CD4+ T cells specific for antigen were expanded with viral peptide pools by the ViraFEST assay before sequencing. The culture ran for less than 12 days, and then CD4+ T cells were isolated. The study found no prior SARS-CoV-2 infection in the vaccine recipients, who tested negative for nucleocapsid antibodies. Sequenced here: CD4+ T cells from PBMCs cultured with SARS-CoV-2 spike peptides, sampled before COVID-19 vaccination. The TCR sequence derives from a human donor who received a COVID-19 vaccine. The V and J genes are TRBV3-1 (or the pseudogene TRBV3-2) and TRBJ2-5; 7 bases are a match to TRBD1. The CDR3 region is CASSPTGRETQYF. The CDR3 DNA reads TGTGCCAGCAGCCCGACAGGGCGGGAGACCCAGTACTTC.